These 7 T cell receptor beta chains originate from one sample sequenced in a study of T cells after yellow fever vaccination. A single record per CDR3 protein comes from TCRdb applying MiXCR to the 5' RACE reads. The sample holds 45,000 to 75,000 distinct CDR3 sequences, approximately 6.1% seen once. Source: PBMCs, either bulk or a sorted T-cell subset (CD4+, CD8+, memory, or dextramer-sorted; not recorded which), taken on the day of the yellow fever booster vaccination. These receptors originate from a man aged 18-30 years who received the YFV17D yellow fever vaccine.

This clonotype occurred many times. This rearrangement joins TRBV7-3 to TRBJ2-3; D remains ambiguous. Germline V gene sequence: CDR1 SGHTA, CDR2 FQGTGA. V gave up 5 bases and J gave up 3 bases, with 12 bases separating them. The CDR3 totals 14 residues. The CDR3 sequence is CASSRSEGTDTQYF. Written as DNA, the CDR3 is TGTGCCAGCAGCCGATCAGAAGGTACAGATACGCAGTATTTT.

This clonotype showed up many times. An end of the junction does not agree with germline; a read error may underlie this. The chain is built from TRBV7-2 and TRBJ2-7; either TRBD1 or TRBD2 may fit D (5 bases each). Per germline, CDR1 SGHTA and CDR2 FQGNSA. This CDR3 region has 12 residues. The DNA for the CDR3 is TGTGCCAGCAGCTTGGGACCTTACGTGCAGTACTTC. It encodes CASSLGPYVQYF.

This clonotype was seen ten or more times. The genes are TRBV29-1 and TRBJ1-1; D uncertain. Trimming took off 4 bases at V and 1 base at J, with 7 bases between the two ends. Per the germline V gene, CDR1 is SQVTM and CDR2 is ANQGSEA. The CDR3 consists of 12 residues. The DNA of the CDR3 is TGCAGCGTTGTACGGGCGAACACTGAAGCTTTCTTT. Translated: CSVVRANTEAFF.

V usage is TRBV25-1 and J usage is TRBJ2-2; no reliable D call. V was trimmed by 6 bases and J by 6 bases, leaving 11 bases between them. The CDR3 has 13 residues. CDR1 and CDR2 from the germline V gene are MGHDK and SYGVNS. DNA for the CDR3: TGTGCCAGCAGGAGAGATCCCGCCGGGGAGCTGTTTTTT. This gives the protein CASRRDPAGELFF. The full variable domain, in which reference TRBV25-1 and TRBJ2-2 provide the parts outside the CDR3, is EADIYQTPRYLVIGTGKKITLECSQTMGHDKMYWYQQDPGMELHLIHYSYGVNSTEKGDLSSESTVSRIRTEHFPLTLESARPSHTSQYLCASRRDPAGELFFGEGSRLTVL.

This clonotype has ten or more counts. The rearrangement links TRBV20-1 to TRBJ1-6; D is possibly TRBD1 (5 bases). V gave up 4 bases and J gave up 7 bases, with 14 bases separating them. The V gene's germline CDR1 is DFQATT and CDR2 SNEGSKA (reference sequence). The length of the CDR3 is 14 residues. CDR3 protein: CSANWGDRNSPLHF. As DNA, the CDR3 is TGCAGTGCTAATTGGGGGGACCGGAATTCACCCCTCCACTTT.

The chain couples TRBV6-2 or TRBV6-3 to TRBJ1-5; D perhaps matches TRBD1 (5 bases). Between the trimmed V and J ends, which lost 3 bases and 7 bases, there was a span of 13 bases. CDR3 length equals 14 residues. CDR1 is MNHEY and CDR2 is SVGEGT in the germline V gene. The CDR3 protein is CASSYEVGVQPQHF. CDR3 nucleotides: TGTGCCAGCAGTTATGAGGTGGGGGTGCAGCCCCAGCATTTT.

This clonotype has only a few counts. This sequence joins TRBV5-1 and TRBJ1-1; 9 positions agree with TRBD1. The V gene's germline CDR1 is SGHRS and CDR2 YFSETQ. After removal of 7 bases from V and 1 base from J, the junction contained 2 bases not matched to a gene. The CDR3 loop spans 13 amino acids. The CDR3 loop reads CASGDRANTEAFF. The CDR3 DNA sequence: TGCGCCAGCGGGGACAGGGCGAACACTGAAGCTTTCTTT. The whole variable domain, filled in from reference TRBV5-1 and TRBJ1-1, reads KAGVTQTPRYLIKTRGQQVTLSCSPISGHRSVSWYQQTPGQGLQFLFEYFSETQRNKGNFPGRFSGRQFSNSRSEMNVSTLELGDSALYLCASGDRANTEAFFGQGTRLTVV.